This TCR beta chain was identified during a study of cytomegalovirus exposure and HLA in healthy donors. V trimming: 5 bases; J trimming: 7 bases; junction bases outside the gene matches: 13. Germline loops: CDR1 SNHLY, CDR2 FYNNEI. There are 15 residues in the CDR3. In regard to this clone: Antigen: not known.

PCR amplification relied on 60 Vbeta primers (plus 13 Jbeta primers). Using immunoSEQ multiplex PCR, the repertoire was profiled, and TCRdb retains in-frame clones only, with some absent. The sample has 130,000 to 150,000 clones, around 85% seen once. Overall study findings and caveats: Indistinguishable V segments, including TRBV6-2 and TRBV6-3, were excluded.

The chain employs TRBV2 and TRBJ2-5, with 7 bases identical to TRBD1. The origin of this receptor is a woman in her 50s in good health and CMV-seropositive. Sequencing was performed on PBMCs. The CDR3 sequence is CASSFGQAPQGTQYF. CDR3 coding DNA: TGTGCCAGCAGTTTCGGACAGGCGCCTCAGGGGACCCAGTACTTC.